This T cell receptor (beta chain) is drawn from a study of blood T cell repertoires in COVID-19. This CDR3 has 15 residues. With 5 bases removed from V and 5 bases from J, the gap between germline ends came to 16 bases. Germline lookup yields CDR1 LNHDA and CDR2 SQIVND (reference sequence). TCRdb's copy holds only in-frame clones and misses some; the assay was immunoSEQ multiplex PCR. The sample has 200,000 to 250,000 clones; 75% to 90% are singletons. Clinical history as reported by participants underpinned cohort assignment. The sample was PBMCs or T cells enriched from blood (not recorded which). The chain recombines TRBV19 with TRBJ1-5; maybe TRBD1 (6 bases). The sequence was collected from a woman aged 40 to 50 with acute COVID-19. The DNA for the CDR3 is TGTGCCAGTAGTCCCTACAGGGAATGGGATCAGCCCCAGCATTTT. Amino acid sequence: CASSPYREWDQPQHF.